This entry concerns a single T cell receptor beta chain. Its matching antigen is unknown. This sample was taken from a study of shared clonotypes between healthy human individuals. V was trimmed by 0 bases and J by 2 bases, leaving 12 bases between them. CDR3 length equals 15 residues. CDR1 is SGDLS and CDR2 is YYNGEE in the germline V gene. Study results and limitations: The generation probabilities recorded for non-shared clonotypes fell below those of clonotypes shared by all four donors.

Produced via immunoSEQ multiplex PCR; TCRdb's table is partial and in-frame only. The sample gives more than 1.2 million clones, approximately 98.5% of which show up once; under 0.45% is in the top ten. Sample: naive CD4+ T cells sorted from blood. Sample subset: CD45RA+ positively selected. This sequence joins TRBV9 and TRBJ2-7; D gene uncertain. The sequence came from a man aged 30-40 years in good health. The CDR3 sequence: CASSVGPKETYEQYF. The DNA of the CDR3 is TGTGCCAGCAGCGTAGGACCCAAGGAGACCTACGAGCAGTACTTC.